A single sample is the source of the 5 T cell receptor beta chains below, sequenced in a study of blood T cell repertoires in COVID-19. The repertoire was sequenced with immunoSEQ multiplex PCR; TCRdb's copy has only in-frame clones and lacks some. The sample lists over 200,000 clones, 84% seen once, with 1.8% in the top ten. Sequenced: PBMCs or T cells enriched from blood (not recorded which). Every receptor here comes from a man aged 55 to 69 who had recovered from COVID-19.

The CDR3 here is CASSPGRGFDNQPQHF. For the CDR3, the DNA is TGTGCCAGTAGCCCAGGGAGGGGGTTTGACAATCAGCCCCAGCATTTT. The J gene is TRBJ1-5, the V gene TRBV19, with D possibly matching TRBD1 (6 bases). This CDR3 is 16 amino acids long. Between the trimmed V and J ends, which lost 6 bases and 3 bases, there was a span of 18 bases. Germline-derived CDR1 and CDR2 are LNHDA and SQIVND (reference sequence).

V usage is TRBV12-5 and J usage is TRBJ1-5, with D hard to call. V was trimmed by 0 bases and J by 13 bases, leaving 16 bases between them. The germline V gene has CDR1 LGHNT and CDR2 FRNRAP. The CDR3 spans 14 residues. CDR3 sequence reads: CASGLVGDRLQQHF. The CDR3 region has the DNA TGTGCTAGTGGTTTGGTAGGAGACCGACTACAGCAGCATTTT.

This clone was observed a single time. The genes are TRBV19 and TRBJ2-7; D might be TRBD1 (5 bases). CDR1 and CDR2 (germline): LNHDA, SQIVND (reference sequence). The ends were cut back, 6 bases at V and 8 bases at J, with 20 bases in the middle. The CDR3 contains 14 residues. CDR3 in DNA: TGTGCCAGTAGCATCAGGGTATCTCCTACGCAGCAGTACTTC. Protein: CASSIRVSPTQQYF.

This rearrangement joins TRBV4-1 to TRBJ1-1; no clear D. V was shortened by 0 bases and J by 3 bases, with 8 bases between the two germline ends. This CDR3 has 14 amino acids. Germline values: CDR1 MGHRA, CDR2 YSYEKL. The DNA for the CDR3 is TGCGCCAGCAGCCAAGATGTCGGGTACACTGAAGCTTTCTTT. Translated, it gives CASSQDVGYTEAFF.

This rearrangement joins TRBV5-6 to TRBJ2-2, with D possibly TRBD1 on 6 matching bases. CDR1 and CDR2 from the germline V gene are SGHDT and YYEEEE. The ends were cut back, 1 base at V and 0 bases at J, with 10 bases in the middle. The CDR3 runs 16 residues. The CDR3 protein is CASSLMRGTNTGELFF. For the CDR3, the DNA is TGTGCCAGCAGCTTGATGAGGGGGACGAACACCGGGGAGCTGTTTTTT.